A single sample is the source of the 7 T cell receptor beta chains below, sequenced in a study of blood T cell repertoires in COVID-19. Profiling relied on immunoSEQ multiplex PCR, and the TCRdb table lists in-frame clones only, not all of them. This table has fewer than 200,000 clones, 80% appearing once. Sequenced material: peripheral blood. All receptors derive from a man in his sixties with acute or convalescent COVID-19.

The rearrangement uses TRBV28 and TRBJ1-5, with D perhaps matching TRBD1 (6 bases). CDR1 is MDHEN, CDR2 SYDVKM, per germline. V was trimmed by 2 bases and J by 1 base, leaving 15 bases between them. The CDR3 is 17 residues long. DNA for the CDR3: TGTGCCAGCAGTTTAGCCAACCAGGGGACCAGCAATCAGCCCCAGCATTTT. It is translated as CASSLANQGTSNQPQHF.

Notes on this clone: The sample carries other DNA sequences with the same CDR3. The rearrangement links TRBV29-1 to TRBJ1-1; TRBD1 matches 8 bases. The germline V gene encodes CDR1 SQVTM and CDR2 ANQGSEA. V gave up 6 bases and J gave up 0 bases; unmatched junction bases: 6. CDR3 length equals 14 residues. This CDR3 is CSVTGTGVNTEAFF. CDR3 coding DNA: TGCAGCGTCACTGGGACAGGAGTGAACACTGAAGCTTTCTTT.

This clone was picked up a small number of times. This chain links TRBV30 with TRBJ1-3, with no clear D. The CDR3 is made up of 12 amino acids. The V end was cut by 6 bases, the J end by 0 bases, with 6 bases between. From germline, CDR1 is GTSNPN and CDR2 SVGIG (reference sequence). CDR3 in DNA: TGTGCCTGTACGAGCTCTGGAAACACCATATATTTT. It encodes CACTSSGNTIYF.

V gene TRBV6-4 combines with J gene TRBJ2-3; 9 bases are shared with TRBD2. Germline CDR1 and CDR2: MRHNA and SNTAGT. V lost 6 bases to trimming and J lost 0 bases; unmatched junction nucleotides: 4. The CDR3 consists of 15 residues. The CDR3 DNA reads TGTGCCAGCAGGGCTAGCGGGGTTAGCACAGATACGCAGTATTTT. It codes for CASRASGVSTDTQYF.

This clone was observed once. CDR3 sequence: CASSLGVEVQYF. The CDR3 bases are TGTGCCAGCAGCTTAGGAGTTGAAGTTCAGTACTTC. The chain carries TRBV11-2 and TRBJ2-4; D gene uncertain. The length of the CDR3 is 12 residues. Germline V gene sequence: CDR1 SGHAT, CDR2 FQNNGV. V lost 1 base, J lost 11 bases, and 9 bases lay in between.

V and J are TRBV18 and TRBJ2-3; 7 nucleotides align to TRBD2. Germline V gene lookup returns CDR1 KGHSH and CDR2 LQKENI. V lost 4 bases, J lost 2 bases, and 3 bases stayed unmatched. The length of the CDR3 is 14 residues. CDR3 loop: CASSQRLATDTQYF. CDR3 coding DNA: TGTGCCAGCTCACAACGACTAGCCACAGATACGCAGTATTTT.

The V call is TRBV24-1, the J call TRBJ2-1; maybe TRBD2 (6 bases). Germline V CDR1 and CDR2: KGHDR, SFDVKD. CDR3 length: 16 residues. With 6 bases removed from V and 0 bases from J, the gap between germline ends came to 14 bases. The CDR3 reads CATSSPLAYSYNEQFF. CDR3 sequence (DNA): TGTGCCACCAGTTCGCCTCTAGCGTACTCCTACAATGAGCAGTTCTTC.